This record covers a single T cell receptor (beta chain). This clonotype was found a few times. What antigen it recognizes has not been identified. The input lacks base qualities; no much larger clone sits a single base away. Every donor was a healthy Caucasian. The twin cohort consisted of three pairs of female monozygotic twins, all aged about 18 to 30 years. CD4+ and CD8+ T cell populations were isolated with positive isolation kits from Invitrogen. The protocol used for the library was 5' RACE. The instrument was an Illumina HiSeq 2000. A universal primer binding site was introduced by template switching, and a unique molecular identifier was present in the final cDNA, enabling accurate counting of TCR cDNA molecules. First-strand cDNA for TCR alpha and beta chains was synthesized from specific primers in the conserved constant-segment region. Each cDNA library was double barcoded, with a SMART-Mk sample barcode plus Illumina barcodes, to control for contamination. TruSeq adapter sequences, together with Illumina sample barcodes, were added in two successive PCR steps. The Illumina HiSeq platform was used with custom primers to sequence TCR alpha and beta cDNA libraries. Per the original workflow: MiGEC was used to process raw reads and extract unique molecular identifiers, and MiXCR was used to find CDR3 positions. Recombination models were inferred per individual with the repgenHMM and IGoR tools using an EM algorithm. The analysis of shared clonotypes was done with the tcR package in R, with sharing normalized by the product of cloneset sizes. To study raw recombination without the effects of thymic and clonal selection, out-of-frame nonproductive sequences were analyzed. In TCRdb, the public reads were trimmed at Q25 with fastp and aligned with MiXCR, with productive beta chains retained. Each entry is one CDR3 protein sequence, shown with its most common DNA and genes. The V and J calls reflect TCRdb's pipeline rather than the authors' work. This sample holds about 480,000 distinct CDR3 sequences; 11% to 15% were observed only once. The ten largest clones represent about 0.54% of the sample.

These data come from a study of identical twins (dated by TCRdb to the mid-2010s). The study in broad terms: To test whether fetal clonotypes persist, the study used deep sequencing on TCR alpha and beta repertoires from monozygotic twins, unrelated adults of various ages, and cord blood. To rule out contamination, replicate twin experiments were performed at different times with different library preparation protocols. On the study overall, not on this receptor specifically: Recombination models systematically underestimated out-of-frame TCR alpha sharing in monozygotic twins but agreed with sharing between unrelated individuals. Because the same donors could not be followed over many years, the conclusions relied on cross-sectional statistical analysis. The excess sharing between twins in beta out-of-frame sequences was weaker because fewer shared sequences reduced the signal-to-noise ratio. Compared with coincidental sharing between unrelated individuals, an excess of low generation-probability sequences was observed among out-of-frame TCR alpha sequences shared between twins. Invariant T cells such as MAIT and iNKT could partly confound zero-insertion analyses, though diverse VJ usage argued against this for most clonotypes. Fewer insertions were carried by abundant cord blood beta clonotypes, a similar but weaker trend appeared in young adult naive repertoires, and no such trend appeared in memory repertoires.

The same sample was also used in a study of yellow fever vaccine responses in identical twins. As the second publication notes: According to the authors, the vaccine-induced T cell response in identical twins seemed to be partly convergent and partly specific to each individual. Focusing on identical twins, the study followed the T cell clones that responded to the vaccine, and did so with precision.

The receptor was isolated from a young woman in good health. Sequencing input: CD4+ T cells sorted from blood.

The CDR3 sequence is CASRRASGGAREQYF. The DNA reads as follows: TGTGCCAGCAGGAGGGCTAGCGGGGGGGCTCGAGAGCAGTACTTC. The chain is made from TRBV12-3 or TRBV12-4 and TRBJ2-7; TRBD2 lines up with 12 middle nucleotides. The CDR3 covers 15 residues, taking in both the cysteine and the phenylalanine. The read is trimmed to its CDR3 DNA, 45 bases read in frame from base 1. Compared with germline, V lacks 6 bases and J lacks 7 bases; bases without a gene match: 10.